This record covers a single T cell receptor (beta chain). Its specificity is unknown. Sequencing used immunoSEQ multiplex PCR; TCRdb keeps in-frame clones, though not all of them. Of tens of thousands of clones listed, about 96% are singletons. Trimming shortened V by 6 bases and J by 0 bases, and 20 bases separated the two germline ends. The germline V gene has CDR1 MNHEY and CDR2 SMNVEV (reference sequence). This CDR3 is built from 17 residues. The time point is: recipient sample about 28 days before transplant, after cytoreduction. The entry originates in a study of T cell clonotyping in hematopoietic cell transplantation. The study, taken as a whole, reports: After transplant, recipient diversity fell while pathologically expanded clonotypes grew through day 180.

The chain links TRBV27 to TRBJ1-1; D is possibly TRBD1 (5 bases). The origin of this receptor is a woman in her forties or fifties with acute myeloid leukemia. Some clones in this sample may be carry-over from other donors' samples. Specimen: peripheral blood mononuclear cells, collected before stem cell transplant. CDR3 in amino acids: CASRSFPRDLMNTEAFF. For the CDR3, the DNA is TGTGCCAGCAGGAGTTTTCCCAGGGACCTGATGAACACTGAAGCTTTCTTT.